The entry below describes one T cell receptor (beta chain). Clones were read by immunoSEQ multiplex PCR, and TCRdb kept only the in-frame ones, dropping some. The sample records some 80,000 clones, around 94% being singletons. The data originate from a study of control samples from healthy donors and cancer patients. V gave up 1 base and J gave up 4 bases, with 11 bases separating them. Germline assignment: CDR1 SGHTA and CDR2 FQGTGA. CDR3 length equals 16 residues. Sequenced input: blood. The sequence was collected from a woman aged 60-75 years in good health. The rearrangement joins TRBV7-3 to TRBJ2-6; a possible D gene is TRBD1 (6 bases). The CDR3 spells CASSLRGGNGANVLTF. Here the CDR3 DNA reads TGTGCCAGCAGCTTAAGAGGGGGAAACGGGGCCAACGTCCTGACTTTC.